Each of the 19 T cell receptor beta chains below was sequenced from the same sample in a study of cytomegalovirus exposure and HLA in healthy donors. TCRdb's table, derived via immunoSEQ multiplex PCR, lists solely in-frame clones and lacks some. This table has about 82,000 clones, 85% to 95% appearing once. The sample taken for sequencing was PBMCs. These TCRs come from a man aged 18-30 years in good health and CMV-seronegative.

The chain has TRBV5-1 and TRBJ2-5, with D possibly being TRBD2 (6 bases). V lost 4 bases and J lost 2, with 15 bases in between. Germline CDR1 reads SGHRS; CDR2 reads YFSETQ. This CDR3 is 15 amino acids long. The CDR3 spells CASSPGSAGQETQYF. In DNA form, the CDR3 reads TGCGCCAGCAGCCCGGGGTCTGCGGGGCAAGAGACCCAGTACTTC.

The chain carries TRBV7-8 and TRBJ2-7; possible D gene TRBD1, 6 bases. Trimming left V 4 bases short and J 2 bases short, with 15 bases between. The CDR3 consists of 15 residues. Germline lookup yields CDR1 SGHVS and CDR2 FQNEAQ. CDR3 in DNA: TGTGCCAGCAGCTATCGGGACAAGGGTGCCTACGAGCAGTACTTC. It is translated as CASSYRDKGAYEQYF.

The chain carries TRBV6-5 and TRBJ1-6, with unresolved D. V lost 4 bases and J lost 0, with 4 bases in between. The germline V gene encodes CDR1 MNHEY and CDR2 SVGAGI. This CDR3 is 14 amino acids long. The CDR3 nucleotides are TGTGCCAGCAGTTTCAGCTCCTATAATTCACCCCTCCACTTT. It is translated as CASSFSSYNSPLHF.

The chain joins TRBV27 to TRBJ2-3; D gene uncertain. CDR3 length: 16 residues. V was shortened by 1 base and J by 2 bases, with 13 bases between the two germline ends. Germline assignment: CDR1 MNHEY and CDR2 SMNVEV (reference sequence). The DNA for the CDR3 is TGTGCCAGCAGTTTATGGTGGCTTTATCTCACAGATACGCAGTATTTT. Its translation is CASSLWWLYLTDTQYF.

The CDR3 sequence is CASSGSGTAETQYF. In DNA, the CDR3 is TGTGCCAGCAGCGGCTCCGGGACAGCAGAGACCCAGTACTTC. The chain joins TRBV28 to TRBJ2-5; the match to TRBD1 covers 7 bases. There are 14 residues in the CDR3. V was pared by 6 bases and J by 4 bases, with 8 bases of the junction left unmatched. CDR1 MDHEN and CDR2 SYDVKM come from the germline V gene.

The V and J genes are TRBV7-6 and TRBJ1-1; D is perhaps TRBD1 (5 bases). This CDR3 region has 12 residues. Germline lookup yields CDR1 SGHVS and CDR2 FNYEAQ. Trimming left V 1 base short and J 6 bases short, with 6 bases between. The CDR3 region is CASSLEGAEAFF. In DNA, the CDR3 is TGTGCCAGCAGCTTAGAAGGGGCTGAAGCTTTCTTT.

The rearrangement uses TRBV7-8 and TRBJ2-1, with 8 bases matching TRBD2. V gave up 0 bases and J gave up 1 base; unmatched junction bases: 11. CDR1 is SGHVS, CDR2 FQNEAQ, per germline. There are 19 residues in the CDR3. CDR3 amino acids: CASSLANQLAVPSYNEQFF. CDR3 DNA: TGTGCCAGCAGCTTAGCGAACCAACTAGCGGTGCCTTCCTACAATGAGCAGTTCTTC.

V is TRBV15 and J is TRBJ2-3; 7 nucleotides align to TRBD1. Germline CDR1 LNHNV, CDR2 YYDKDF (reference sequence). Germline trimming cut 5 bases from V and 3 bases from J; bases unmatched to any gene: 11. The CDR3 extends over 16 amino acids. CDR3 nucleotides: TGTGCCACCAGCGGGGGACAGAGTCAGGGGACAGATACGCAGTATTTT. Translation gives CATSGGQSQGTDTQYF.

The chain recombines TRBV7-6 with TRBJ1-3; 7 nucleotides align to TRBD1. V lost 1 base and J lost 3; bases outside the gene matches: 6. CDR3 length equals 16 residues. Germline V lookup: CDR1 SGHVS, CDR2 FNYEAQ. The CDR3 bases are TGTGCCAGCAGCTTAGAGCAGGGGGGTCTTGGAAACACCATATATTTT. The encoded protein is CASSLEQGGLGNTIYF.

This rearrangement joins TRBV5-1 to TRBJ1-2; tentative D call: TRBD1 (5 bases). CDR1 and CDR2 (germline): SGHRS, YFSETQ. V was trimmed by 4 bases and J by 2 bases, leaving 24 bases between them. This CDR3 spans 18 amino acids. CDR3 nucleotide sequence: TGCGCCAGCAGCCACCGGAGCGGGGCGCGAAGTTGGAACTATGGCTACACCTTC. This translates into CASSHRSGARSWNYGYTF.

The V gene is TRBV6-5, the J gene TRBJ2-7; 9 bases are a match to TRBD1. Germline V gene lookup returns CDR1 MNHEY and CDR2 SVGAGI. J lost 2 bases, V lost 1 base, and 3 bases had no gene match. The CDR3 extends over 15 amino acids. CDR3 DNA sequence: TGTGCCAGCAGTTACTTGGGACAGGGCACCTACGAGCAGTACTTC. This translates into CASSYLGQGTYEQYF.

V is TRBV6-1 and J is TRBJ2-1; the match to TRBD1 covers 10 bases. CDR3 length: 13 residues. CDR1 and CDR2 (germline): MNHNS, SASEGT. V was pared by 4 bases and J by 15 bases, with 9 bases of the junction left unmatched. This chain's CDR3 is CASSGPGQGFGFF. The CDR3 DNA sequence: TGTGCCAGCAGTGGTCCGGGACAGGGGTTTGGGTTCTTC.

The CDR3 sequence: CASSLSLLNTEAFF. The CDR3 region has the DNA TGCGCCAGCAGCTTATCCCTCCTAAACACTGAAGCTTTCTTT. The V call is TRBV5-1, the J call TRBJ1-1; D remains ambiguous. This CDR3 is 14 amino acids long. Trimming took off 2 bases at V and 2 bases at J, with 10 bases between the two ends. Germline assignment: CDR1 SGHRS and CDR2 YFSETQ. Supplemented by reference TRBV5-1 and TRBJ1-1, the full variable domain reads KAGVTQTPRYLIKTRGQQVTLSCSPISGHRSVSWYQQTPGQGLQFLFEYFSETQRNKGNFPGRFSGRQFSNSRSEMNVSTLELGDSALYLCASSLSLLNTEAFFGQGTRLTVV.

This rearrangement joins TRBV6-4 to TRBJ2-1, with 10 bases identical to TRBD2. The ends lost 5 bases at V and 6 bases at J; junction bases unmatched: 7. There are 15 residues in the CDR3. Germline values: CDR1 MRHNA, CDR2 SNTAGT. In nucleotides, the CDR3 is TGTGCCAGCAGTAGCGGGAGGGCAAGTCTCAATGAGCAGTTCTTC. Encoded protein: CASSSGRASLNEQFF.

V gene TRBV7-2 combines with J gene TRBJ1-5; D gene unclear. Germline V gene lookup returns CDR1 SGHTA and CDR2 FQGNSA. V was cut by 0 bases and J by 4 bases, with 10 bases left in between. The CDR3 has 15 amino acids. CDR3 sequence reads: CASSLARGGNQPQHF. CDR3 bases: TGTGCCAGCAGCTTAGCGAGAGGCGGAAATCAGCCCCAGCATTTT.

V and J are TRBV19 and TRBJ1-5; 9 nucleotides line up with TRBD1. This CDR3 contains 15 residues. Germline loops: CDR1 LNHDA, CDR2 SQIVND (reference sequence). The J segment lost 5 bases and the V segment lost 6 bases, leaving 8 bases of the junction unmatched. The CDR3 reads CASSTTGTGYQPQHF. The CDR3 DNA follows: TGTGCCAGTAGCACTACCGGGACAGGGTATCAGCCCCAGCATTTT.

The chain is built from TRBV27 and TRBJ1-2, with 9 nucleotides matching TRBD1. V was clipped by 5 bases and J by 1 base; unmatched bases: 8. The CDR3 runs 16 residues. Germline CDR1 MNHEY, CDR2 SMNVEV (reference sequence). The chain's CDR3 is CASSPLRDRVNYGYTF. For the CDR3, the DNA is TGTGCCAGCAGTCCACTCCGGGACAGGGTTAACTATGGCTACACCTTC.

This chain joins TRBV6-5 and TRBJ1-5; the D gene is possibly TRBD1 (6 bases). Germline lookup yields CDR1 MNHEY and CDR2 SVGAGI. Trimming cost V 0 bases and J 5 bases, with 11 bases left between them. The CDR3 has 15 residues. CDR3 residues: CASSYSHREYQPQHF. CDR3 sequence (DNA): TGTGCCAGCAGTTACTCGCACAGGGAGTATCAGCCCCAGCATTTT.

V usage is TRBV18 and J usage is TRBJ1-5; 7 nucleotides line up with TRBD1. The CDR3 loop spans 14 amino acids. Germline V gene lookup returns CDR1 KGHSH and CDR2 LQKENI. The V segment lost 6 bases and the J segment 3 bases; nucleotides outside the gene matches: 5. The CDR3 DNA is TGTGCCAGCTCCGGGACAGACAACAATCAGCCCCAGCATTTT. It translates to CASSGTDNNQPQHF. Drawing the rest from reference TRBV18 and TRBJ1-5, the complete variable domain is NAGVMQNPRHLVRRRGQEARLRCSPMKGHSHVYWYRQLPEEGLKFMVYLQKENIIDESGMPKERFSAEFPKEGPSILRIQQVVRGDSAAYFCASSGTDNNQPQHFGDGTRLSIL.